This T cell receptor (beta chain) was identified during a study of blood T cell repertoires in COVID-19. Study summary: Acute and convalescent COVID-19 samples came from the United States, Italy and Spain.

This table comes from immunoSEQ multiplex PCR, and its TCRdb copy is limited to in-frame clones, with some not included. The repertoire holds 100,000 to 150,000 clones, with approximately 86% as singletons. The CDR3 extends over 15 amino acids. The J segment lost 7 bases and the V segment lost 4 bases, leaving 8 bases of the junction unmatched. CDR1 is KGHSY, CDR2 FQNENV, per germline. V is TRBV16 and J is TRBJ1-2; 11 bases are a match to TRBD1. The sequence came from a woman aged 50 to 60 who had recovered from COVID-19. Sequencing used PBMCs or T cells enriched from blood (not recorded which). In DNA, the CDR3 is TGTGCCAGCAGCCCGGGACAGGGGGTCGCCGTTGGCTACACCTTC. This sequence encodes CASSPGQGVAVGYTF.